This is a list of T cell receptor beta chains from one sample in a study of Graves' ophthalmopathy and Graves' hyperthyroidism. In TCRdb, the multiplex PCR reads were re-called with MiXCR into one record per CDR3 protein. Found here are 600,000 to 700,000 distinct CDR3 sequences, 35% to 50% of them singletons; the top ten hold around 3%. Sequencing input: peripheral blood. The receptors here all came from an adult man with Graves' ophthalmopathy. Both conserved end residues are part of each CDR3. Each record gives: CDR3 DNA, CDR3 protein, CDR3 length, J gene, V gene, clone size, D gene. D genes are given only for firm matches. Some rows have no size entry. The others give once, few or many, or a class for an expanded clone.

TGTGCCATCAGGCCGGGACAGGGGAGCTACACCTTC | CAIRPGQGSYTF | 12 | TRBJ1-2 | TRBV10-3 | many | TRBD1
TGCAGCGTGCAGGGTTTTACCGGGGAGCTGTTTTTT | CSVQGFTGELFF | 12 | TRBJ2-2 | TRBV29-1 | many | .
TGTGCCAGCAGCTCCACGACGACGGCGGGGGAAGAGACCCAGTACTTC | CASSSTTTAGEETQYF | 16 | TRBJ2-5 | TRBV7-9 | many | TRBD2
TGTGCCAGCAGCCGAACAGGGGCCCGGGGCAATCAGCCCCAGCATTTT | CASSRTGARGNQPQHF | 16 | TRBJ1-5 | TRBV25-1 | . | TRBD1
TGCAGTGCCAGAGAGGGGACAGGGGGCTACGAGCAGTACTTC | CSAREGTGGYEQYF | 14 | TRBJ2-7 | TRBV20-1 | many | TRBD1
TGTGCCAGCAGTGTAGTAGGCAGGGCAGAAAAACTGTTTTTT | CASSVVGRAEKLFF | 14 | TRBJ1-4 | TRBV25-1 | . | .
TGTGCCAGCAGCCGGACACAGGGGATTGAGTCACCCCTCCACTTT | CASSRTQGIESPLHF | 15 | TRBJ1-6 | TRBV10-3 | many | TRBD1
TGCGCCAGCAGCCAAGAGAACAGGGGGAAGGACTACTATGGCTACACCTTC | CASSQENRGKDYYGYTF | 17 | TRBJ1-2 | TRBV4-1 | many | TRBD1
TGCAGCGCGGAGGCATATCTGCTCTCCGAGCAGTACTTC | CSAEAYLLSEQYF | 13 | TRBJ2-7 | TRBV29-1 | . | .
TGTGCCAGCAGCCCCATAGCGGGTCGCCAAGAGACCCAGTACTTC | CASSPIAGRQETQYF | 15 | TRBJ2-5 | TRBV9 | many | TRBD2
TGTGCCAGCAGTCGTCAGAGCCCGGACAGCTATGGCTACACCTTC | CASSRQSPDSYGYTF | 15 | TRBJ1-2 | TRBV7-9 | . | .
TGTGCCAGCAGCTCAGGCAGGGAATTGTCCTACGAGCAGTACTTC | CASSSGRELSYEQYF | 15 | TRBJ2-7 | TRBV7-9 | many | .
TGTGCCAGCAGTTTATCGTTGGGACAGAGCAATCAGCCCCAGCATTTT | CASSLSLGQSNQPQHF | 16 | TRBJ1-5 | TRBV27 | . | TRBD1
TGTGCCAGCAGCCAAGATGGGGGGTATGGCTACACCTTC | CASSQDGGYGYTF | 13 | TRBJ1-2 | TRBV4-2 | . | .
TGTGCCAGCAGGACAGGGGGCAGCGATGGCTACACCTTC | CASRTGGSDGYTF | 13 | TRBJ1-2 | TRBV10-3 | . | TRBD1
TGTGCCAGCAGGGACAGGGTTACAACTGAAGCTTTCTTT | CASRDRVTTEAFF | 13 | TRBJ1-1 | TRBV2 | many | TRBD1
TGTGCCAGCAGCACAAGGGGCCTAGAGACCCAGTACTTC | CASSTRGLETQYF | 13 | TRBJ2-5 | TRBV7-9 | . | .
TGTGCCAGCAGCTCCCAAAGCTTCGCGGGGGGGGAGCAGTACTTC | CASSSQSFAGGEQYF | 15 | TRBJ2-7 | TRBV7-8 | many | TRBD2
TGTGCCACCAGCTCCCTCTCTTTTTTGGACAGGGGGCACGGCTACACCTTC | CATSSLSFLDRGHGYTF | 17 | TRBJ1-2 | TRBV15 | many | TRBD1
TGTGCCAGCAGTTACGGGGAGTACTACGAGCAGTACTTC | CASSYGEYYEQYF | 13 | TRBJ2-7 | TRBV6-5 | . | .
TGTGCCATCAAAGGAATGAACACCGGGGAGCTGTTTTTT | CAIKGMNTGELFF | 13 | TRBJ2-2 | TRBV10-3 | many | .
TGCGCCAGCAGCTTTTTGACAGGAAACTCTGGGGCCAACGTCCTGACTTTC | CASSFLTGNSGANVLTF | 17 | TRBJ2-6 | TRBV5-1 | few | .
TGCAGCGTTGAACACGGGGTTTTGGCTGAGACCCAGTACTTC | CSVEHGVLAETQYF | 14 | TRBJ2-5 | TRBV29-1 | . | .